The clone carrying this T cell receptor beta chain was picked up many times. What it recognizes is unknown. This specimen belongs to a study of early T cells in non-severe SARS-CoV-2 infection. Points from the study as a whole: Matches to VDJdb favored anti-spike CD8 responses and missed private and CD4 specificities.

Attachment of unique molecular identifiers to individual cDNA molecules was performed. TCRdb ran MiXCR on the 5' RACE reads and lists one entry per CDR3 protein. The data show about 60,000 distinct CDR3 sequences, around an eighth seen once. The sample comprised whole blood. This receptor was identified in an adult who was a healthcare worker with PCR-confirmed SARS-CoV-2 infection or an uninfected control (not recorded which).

The CDR3 DNA reads as TGTGCCAGCAGCTTAGAGGCGGGGGCCCCTTCCTACGAGCAGTACTTC. Translating it yields CASSLEAGAPSYEQYF. The V call is TRBV11-2, the J call TRBJ2-7, with a weak D call TRBD2 (7 bases). The CDR3 totals 16 residues. Germline lookup yields CDR1 SGHAT and CDR2 FQNNGV. Trimming took 0 bases from V and 1 from J, leaving 13 bases between them.